This passage covers 20 T cell receptor beta chains from one sample sequenced in a study of response to subunit inactivated influenza vaccine. TCRdb passed the RT-PCR reads through MiXCR, listing each CDR3 protein once. This sample has about 310,000 distinct CDR3 sequences; approximately 20% occur once, and the top ten carry 10%. The sequencing used PBMCs from blood, collected less than 22 months after vaccination. The receptors come from a man between 50 and 69 years old who received an inactivated influenza vaccine.

This clonotype came up a few times. This rearrangement joins TRBV20-1 to TRBJ1-2; D perhaps matches TRBD1 (6 bases). Germline values: CDR1 DFQATT, CDR2 SNEGSKA (reference sequence). This CDR3 has 13 residues. Trimming pared 0 bases from V and 5 bases from J, leaving 10 bases between. The CDR3 spells CSAREGQKYGYTF. CDR3 in DNA: TGCAGTGCTAGAGAAGGACAGAAGTATGGCTACACCTTC.

This clonotype has a handful of counts. The gene calls are TRBV11-1 and TRBJ2-3; 7 bases agree with TRBD2. The germline V gene has CDR1 SGHAT and CDR2 FQDESV (reference sequence). CDR3 length equals 18 residues. The V and J ends lost 7 bases and 1 base, in that order; junction bases with no gene match: 17. The CDR3 reads CASNLGREYGERTDTQYF. The DNA of the CDR3 is TGTGCCAGCAACCTAGGGCGGGAGTACGGGGAGCGCACAGATACGCAGTATTTT.

This clonotype came up a few times. The chain links TRBV4-3 to TRBJ1-2; TRBD1 might be the D (6 bases). Germline V gives CDR1 LGHNA, CDR2 YSLEER. The CDR3 contains 15 residues. V shed 2 bases and J shed 2 bases, with 12 bases lying between them. The CDR3 DNA is TGCGCCAGCAGCCAACACCGGACAGCGAACTATGGCTACACCTTC. Translation: CASSQHRTANYGYTF.

A few counts support this clonotype. The chain carries TRBV5-6 and TRBJ2-1, with unresolved D. Trimming left V 0 bases short and J 7 bases short, with 8 bases between. This CDR3 region has 13 residues. CDR1 and CDR2 (germline): SGHDT, YYEEEE. Here the CDR3 DNA reads TGTGCCAGCAGCTTGGCTACACTGAATGAGCAGTTCTTC. It is translated as CASSLATLNEQFF.

This clonotype was picked up a small number of times. The gene calls are TRBV10-1 and TRBJ1-6; D is perhaps TRBD1 (6 bases). The CDR3 is made up of 14 amino acids. Looked up from germline, CDR1 is WNHNN and CDR2 is SYGVQD (reference sequence). V lost 3 bases and J 8 bases, leaving 11 bases between the germline ends. The CDR3 sequence is CASSEGTRYSPLHF. The CDR3 coding sequence is TGCGCCAGCAGTGAAGGGACAAGATATTCACCCCTCCACTTT.

This clonotype has more than one count but fewer than ten. The rearrangement uses TRBV5-6 and TRBJ1-1; D not certain. CDR3 length equals 13 residues. Trimming shortened V by 3 bases and J by 4 bases, and 10 bases separated the two germline ends. Germline CDR1 reads SGHDT; CDR2 reads YYEEEE. The CDR3 loop is CASSSWPSTEAFF. CDR3 nucleotide sequence: TGTGCCAGCAGCTCCTGGCCAAGCACTGAAGCTTTCTTT.

This clonotype occurred a few times. V usage is TRBV5-1 and J usage is TRBJ1-1, with 7 bases aligning to TRBD1. This CDR3 contains 12 residues. The germline gives CDR1 SGHRS, CDR2 YFSETQ. Losses at the gene ends were 5 bases for V and 3 bases for J; bases not matched to a gene: 1. The CDR3 spells CASSQGDTEAFF. In nucleotides, the CDR3 is TGCGCCAGCAGTCAGGGGGACACTGAAGCTTTCTTT.

This clonotype occurred a few times. The chain recombines TRBV20-1 with TRBJ2-7, with 9 bases matching TRBD1. Germline lookup yields CDR1 DFQATT and CDR2 SNEGSKA (reference sequence). The CDR3 spans 14 residues. After removal of 0 bases from V and 5 bases from J, the junction contained 5 bases not matched to a gene. The CDR3 loop reads CSARDVDRGHEQYF. For the CDR3, the DNA is TGCAGTGCTAGAGATGTGGACAGGGGCCACGAGCAGTACTTC.

The chain uses TRBV7-9 and TRBJ2-2, with 7 bases fitting TRBD2. CDR1 and CDR2 (germline): SEHNR, FQNEAQ (reference sequence). The CDR3 totals 14 residues. Germline trimming cut 3 bases from V and 4 bases from J; bases unmatched to any gene: 2. The CDR3 loop reads CASSLGGVTGELFF. The DNA of the CDR3 is TGTGCCAGCAGCTTGGGAGGGGTCACCGGGGAGCTGTTTTTT.

This clonotype was counted ten times or more. This rearrangement joins TRBV18 to TRBJ1-2; D unresolved. Deletions cut 3 bases from V and 3 bases from J, with 11 bases between. This CDR3 spans 14 amino acids. Germline assignment: CDR1 KGHSH and CDR2 LQKENI. The CDR3 here is CASSPPADDYGYTF. The CDR3 DNA is TGTGCCAGCTCACCTCCGGCGGATGACTATGGCTACACCTTC.

This clonotype was picked up a small number of times. The rearrangement links TRBV12-3 or TRBV12-4 to TRBJ2-5; TRBD2 aligns across 11 bases. V lost 5 bases, J lost 4 bases, and 6 bases stayed unmatched. The CDR3 sequence is 15 residues long. The CDR3 DNA reads TGTGCCAGCAGTATTCTAGCGGGGGGCCCAGAGACCCAGTACTTC. Translating gives CASSILAGGPETQYF.

This chain joins TRBV18 and TRBJ2-3, with TRBD2 matching over 9 bases. The CDR3 is 15 amino acids. In germline, CDR1 is KGHSH, CDR2 LQKENI. The ends lost 2 bases at V and 3 bases at J; junction bases unmatched: 3. DNA for the CDR3: TGTGCCAGCTCACCAGCGGGGGGGCCAACAGATACGCAGTATTTT. Translating it yields CASSPAGGPTDTQYF. Supplemented by reference TRBV18 and TRBJ2-3, the full variable domain reads NAGVMQNPRHLVRRRGQEARLRCSPMKGHSHVYWYRQLPEEGLKFMVYLQKENIIDESGMPKERFSAEFPKEGPSILRIQQVVRGDSAAYFCASSPAGGPTDTQYFGPGTRLTVL.

This clonotype showed up just a few times. The rearrangement links TRBV28 to TRBJ1-5; D is unresolved. This CDR3 region has 12 residues. The germline CDR1 and CDR2 sequences are MDHEN and SYDVKM. V dropped 2 bases and J dropped 6 bases, with 5 bases sitting between them. The CDR3 DNA reads TGTGCCAGCAGTTTAAATCCTCAGCCCCAGCATTTT. Amino acids: CASSLNPQPQHF.

This chain uses TRBV5-6 with TRBJ2-2; D uncertain. The V gene lost 7 bases and the J gene lost 4 bases, with 8 bases spanning the gap. Germline V gene lookup returns CDR1 SGHDT and CDR2 YYEEEE. The CDR3 is made up of 12 amino acids. The CDR3 DNA sequence: TGTGCCAGCGGCTCGGGCACCGGGGAGCTGTTTTTT. This translates into CASGSGTGELFF. Based on the CDR3 plus reference TRBV5-6 and TRBJ2-2, the full variable domain is DAGVTQSPTHLIKTRGQQVTLRCSPKSGHDTVSWYQQALGQGPQFIFQYYEEEERQRGNFPDRFSGHQFPNYSSELNVNALLLGDSALYLCASGSGTGELFFGEGSRLTVL.

At least ten counts were recorded for this clonotype. The chain uses TRBV5-1 and TRBJ1-1; 10 bases fit TRBD1. CDR1 is SGHRS and CDR2 is YFSETQ in the germline V gene. V lost 3 bases and J lost 4; bases outside the gene matches: 3. The CDR3 is 14 residues long. The CDR3 loop reads CASSSGQGGTEAFF. In DNA, the CDR3 is TGCGCCAGCAGCTCCGGACAGGGGGGCACTGAAGCTTTCTTT.

V usage is TRBV5-6 and J usage is TRBJ2-2; D gene ambiguous. The CDR3 has 14 amino acids. Looked up from germline, CDR1 is SGHDT and CDR2 is YYEEEE. Trimming left V 0 bases short and J 5 bases short, with 8 bases between. CDR3 in DNA: TGTGCCAGCAGCTTGGGTATGGGGACCGGGGAGCTGTTTTTT. Translating it yields CASSLGMGTGELFF. Looking up the rest from reference TRBV5-6 and TRBJ2-2 gives the full variable domain: DAGVTQSPTHLIKTRGQQVTLRCSPKSGHDTVSWYQQALGQGPQFIFQYYEEEERQRGNFPDRFSGHQFPNYSSELNVNALLLGDSALYLCASSLGMGTGELFFGEGSRLTVL.

This clonotype has more than one count but fewer than ten. The CDR3: CASTQQGLHSPLHF. The CDR3 DNA is TGTGCCAGCACACAACAGGGTTTGCATTCACCCCTCCACTTT. This chain links TRBV12-3 or TRBV12-4 with TRBJ1-6; TRBD1 is a possible D gene (6 bases). The ends were cut back, 7 bases at V and 8 bases at J, with 15 bases in the middle. The CDR3 consists of 14 residues.

This clonotype appeared many times. This chain uses TRBV18 with TRBJ1-1; no firm D call. Between the trimmed V and J ends, which lost 6 bases and 2 bases, there was a span of 7 bases. The CDR3 is 12 amino acids. Germline V gene lookup returns CDR1 KGHSH and CDR2 LQKENI. Written as DNA, the CDR3 is TGTGCCAGCTCCCGACCAAACACTGAAGCTTTCTTT. This translates into CASSRPNTEAFF.

This clonotype was seen only a few times. The chain combines TRBV6-2 or TRBV6-3 with TRBJ2-2; 9 bases match TRBD2. V shed 2 bases and J 4 bases; nucleotides not matched to a gene: 5. Looked up from germline, CDR1 is MNHEY and CDR2 is SVGEGT. The CDR3 runs 16 residues. CDR3 in amino acids: CASSYLSGSPTGELFF. The CDR3 coding sequence is TGTGCCAGCAGTTACCTTAGCGGGAGCCCCACCGGGGAGCTGTTTTTT.

This clonotype was counted only a few times. The chain recombines TRBV18 with TRBJ2-7; D assignment may be TRBD1 or TRBD2 (5 bases each). V lost 3 bases and J lost 0, with 6 bases in between. CDR3 length: 13 residues. Looked up from germline, CDR1 is KGHSH and CDR2 is LQKENI. CDR3 sequence reads: CASSPGPSYEQYF. The CDR3 DNA follows: TGTGCCAGCTCACCGGGACCCTCCTACGAGCAGTACTTC.